The present T cell receptor beta chain was sequenced within a study of molecular identifiers for immune sequencing clone quantification. Study outcomes and limitations: Clones above 20 RNA copies contained over 99% of effector molecules but under 1% of naive ones.

Naive CD8 library inputs spanned roughly 18,000 to 1,100,000 sorted cells and 10%, 30% or 50% RNA. Naive CD8 T cells underwent sorting with the CD8+CD4-CCR7+CD45RA+ definition. CDR1 and CDR2 from the germline V gene are SGHAT and FQNNGV. The CDR3 has 11 residues. The V gene lost 1 base and the J gene lost 8 bases, with 6 bases spanning the gap. TCRdb re-called the PCR reads with MiXCR, one entry per CDR3 protein. The sample records hundreds of thousands of distinct CDR3 sequences, about 25% being singletons. A few counts support this clonotype. Its antigen remains unknown. The V and J genes are TRBV11-2 and TRBJ2-7; possibly TRBD2 for D (5 bases). This receptor was obtained from a human donor in good health. Some libraries in this study had Jurkat cell RNA spiked in. Sequencing was performed on naive CD8+ T cells from blood, with Jurkat cell RNA spiked in. As for subset: FACS-sorted CD8+CD4-CCR7+CD45RA+ naive T cells. CDR3: CASSLVGKQYF. The DNA of the CDR3 is TGTGCCAGCAGCTTAGTCGGGAAGCAGTACTTC.